This T cell receptor (beta chain) was captured by sequencing in a study of T cell responses to AZD1222 COVID-19 vaccine. As for the study in general: Second-dose groups at about 4 or about 12 weeks were pooled.

V lost 3 bases to trimming and J lost 8 bases, with 13 bases between them. The CDR3 loop spans 14 amino acids. The germline CDR1 and CDR2 sequences are SEHNR and FQNEAQ (reference sequence). Profiled with immunoSEQ multiplex PCR; TCRdb holds only in-frame clones, not every one. The sample has about 88,000 clones; 85% to 90% are singletons. Source: peripheral blood, taken on day 0 of AZD1222 vaccination. The chain carries TRBV7-9 and TRBJ1-4; no firm D call. The receptor was isolated from an adult in good health. The CDR3 loop is CASSFGSGGEKLFF. CDR3 sequence (DNA): TGTGCCAGCAGCTTTGGGTCCGGCGGGGAAAAACTGTTTTTT.